Below, 8 T cell receptor beta chains from the same sample are listed, as sequenced in a study of PD-1 blockade in classical Hodgkin lymphoma. All the patients suffered relapse after autologous stem cell transplantation, and brentuximab vedotin exposure differed. Negative selection with magnets was how CD8+ T cells were isolated from the thawed PBMCs. Profiling relied on immunoSEQ multiplex PCR, and the TCRdb table lists in-frame clones only, not all of them. The sample has about 5,600 clones, 82% seen once. Sequencing was performed on CD8+ T cells from blood, taken at baseline. Receptors were obtained from a human donor with classical Hodgkin lymphoma.

The V call is TRBV28, the J call TRBJ1-1, with D uncertain. V dropped 1 base and J dropped 5 bases, with 17 bases sitting between them. Germline V gene lookup returns CDR1 MDHEN and CDR2 SYDVKM. CDR3 length equals 16 residues. CDR3 in DNA: TGTGCCAGCAGTTTATACGGCAGCTCAGTCCCTACTGAAGCTTTCTTT. Translation gives CASSLYGSSVPTEAFF.

The chain combines TRBV7-3 with TRBJ2-1; 9 bases line up with TRBD2. J gave up 6 bases and V 4 bases, and 4 bases lay outside the gene matches. CDR3 size: 14 residues. Germline lookup yields CDR1 SGHTA and CDR2 FQGTGA. CDR3 protein: CASSSLAGPNEQFF. The CDR3 region has the DNA TGTGCCAGCAGCTCTCTAGCGGGGCCCAATGAGCAGTTCTTC. The full variable domain, completed using reference TRBV7-3 and TRBJ2-1, is GAGVSQTPSNKVTEKGKYVELRCDPISGHTALYWYRQSLGQGPEFLIYFQGTGAADDSGLPNDRFFAVRPEGSVSTLKIQRTERGDSAVYLCASSSLAGPNEQFFGPGTRLTVL.

V and J are TRBV19 and TRBJ2-7, with 10 bases matching TRBD2. The CDR3 consists of 15 residues. V lost 3 bases to trimming and J lost 5 bases; unmatched junction nucleotides: 7. The germline V gene encodes CDR1 LNHDA and CDR2 SQIVND (reference sequence). DNA for the CDR3: TGTGCCAGTAGTATGATGCCTAGCGGGGGTAACGAGCAGTACTTC. Residues: CASSMMPSGGNEQYF.

The chain uses TRBV27 and TRBJ2-3, with TRBD1 matching over 8 bases. There are 15 residues in the CDR3. The J segment lost 3 bases and the V segment lost 5 bases, leaving 7 bases of the junction unmatched. In germline, CDR1 is MNHEY, CDR2 SMNVEV (reference sequence). CDR3 nucleotides: TGTGCCAGCAGTCCCGACAGGGGTCAGACAGATACGCAGTATTTT. As protein: CASSPDRGQTDTQYF.

This clone was picked up one time. The J gene is TRBJ1-2, the V gene TRBV27; 9 bases line up with TRBD1. Germline CDR1 reads MNHEY; CDR2 reads SMNVEV (reference sequence). V gave up 11 bases and J gave up 8 bases; unmatched junction bases: 15. The CDR3 consists of 14 residues. CDR3 sequence: CAPWTGASIRGYTF. CDR3 bases: TGTGCCCCTTGGACAGGGGCTAGCATTAGGGGCTACACCTTC.

This chain joins TRBV30 and TRBJ1-2; 11 bases are shared with TRBD1. Germline loops: CDR1 GTSNPN, CDR2 SVGIG (reference sequence). The CDR3 totals 14 residues. The ends lost 7 bases at V and 4 bases at J; junction bases unmatched: 8. The chain's CDR3 is CALFIGTGGYGYTF. For the CDR3, the DNA is TGTGCCTTATTTATAGGGACAGGGGGCTATGGCTACACCTTC.

V gene TRBV29-1 combines with J gene TRBJ1-3; the D gene is possibly TRBD1 (5 bases). The V end lost 6 bases, the J end lost 0 bases, and 12 bases lay between the germline ends. The CDR3 covers 14 residues. Germline CDR1 reads SQVTM; CDR2 reads ANQGSEA. The CDR3 coding sequence is TGCAGCGTGATTGGACACCTCTCTGGAAACACCATATATTTT. This translates into CSVIGHLSGNTIYF.

The chain recombines TRBV2 with TRBJ2-7, with D perhaps TRBD1 (6 bases). Per germline, CDR1 SNHLY and CDR2 FYNNEI. With 7 bases removed from V and 7 bases from J, the gap between germline ends came to 17 bases. CDR3 length: 13 amino acids. This CDR3 reads CASMGATYLEQYF. As DNA, the CDR3 is TGTGCCAGCATGGGGGCCACTTATCTAGAGCAGTACTTC.